The 23 T cell receptor beta chains given below trace back to one sample, sequenced in a study of T cell responses to AZD1222 COVID-19 vaccine. Only in-frame clones appear in the TCRdb table, and some are missing; sequencing was by immunoSEQ multiplex PCR. The sample lists roughly 130,000 clones; more than 85% were seen once. The material sequenced was peripheral blood, taken on day 0 of AZD1222 vaccination. Receptors originate from an adult in good health.

The CDR3 DNA sequence: TGTGCCAGCAAGTATACTGAGAATGAAAAACTGTTTTTT. Translation gives CASKYTENEKLFF. The V call is TRBV28, the J call TRBJ1-4; no reliable D call. This CDR3 is 13 amino acids long. CDR1 MDHEN and CDR2 SYDVKM come from the germline V gene. Trimming shortened V by 7 bases and J by 5 bases, and 11 bases separated the two germline ends.

The rearrangement links TRBV7-9 to TRBJ1-4; 9 nucleotides match TRBD1. There are 14 residues in the CDR3. The V gene's germline CDR1 is SEHNR and CDR2 FQNEAQ (reference sequence). V shed 10 bases, J shed 8 bases, and the junction held 11 bases outside the gene matches. CDR3 coding DNA: TGTGCCACCGCCCGGGACAGGGTCGGAGAAAAACTGTTTTTT. Residues: CATARDRVGEKLFF.

This sequence joins TRBV28 and TRBJ2-4; D is unclear. This CDR3 has 15 residues. CDR1 and CDR2 (germline): MDHEN, SYDVKM. The V gene lost 7 bases and the J gene lost 0 bases, with 13 bases spanning the gap. The CDR3 sequence is CASKSSELAKNIQYF. The CDR3, as DNA: TGTGCCAGCAAAAGCTCGGAATTAGCCAAAAACATTCAGTACTTC.

The V call is TRBV18, the J call TRBJ2-7; possibly TRBD1 for D (5 bases). With 5 bases removed from V and 3 bases from J, the gap between germline ends came to 8 bases. The V gene's germline CDR1 is KGHSH and CDR2 LQKENI. The CDR3 contains 12 residues. CDR3 DNA: TGTGCCAGCTCAACCGACAGCTACGAGCAGTACTTC. Protein: CASSTDSYEQYF.

The J gene is TRBJ1-2, the V gene TRBV9, with 7 bases that match TRBD1. The trim removed 6 bases at V and 2 bases at J, leaving 4 bases unmatched. The germline V gene encodes CDR1 SGDLS and CDR2 YYNGEE. CDR3 length: 13 residues. This CDR3 reads CASNTGANYGYTF. The DNA of the CDR3 is TGTGCCAGCAATACAGGGGCCAACTATGGCTACACCTTC.

J is TRBJ2-5 and V is TRBV3-1 (or the pseudogene TRBV3-2); 14 bases line up with TRBD2. Germline assignment: CDR1 LGHDT and CDR2 YNNKEL (reference sequence). The CDR3 is 17 residues long. Germline trimming cut 7 bases from V and 1 base from J; bases unmatched to any gene: 8. CDR3 sequence (DNA): TGTGCCAGCACGGGACTAGCGGGAGTATTTCCCCAAGAGACCCAGTACTTC. Its translation: CASTGLAGVFPQETQYF.

The chain uses TRBV7-2 and TRBJ1-1; D might be TRBD1 (5 bases). This CDR3 spans 15 amino acids. Trimming left V 6 bases short and J 5 bases short, with 19 bases between. Germline V gives CDR1 SGHTA, CDR2 FQGNSA. The CDR3 region is CASRPNPGYWTEAFF. CDR3 nucleotides: TGTGCCAGCAGGCCGAACCCAGGGTATTGGACTGAAGCTTTCTTT.

This clone was recorded a few times. The chain recombines TRBV30 with TRBJ1-5; possible D gene TRBD1, 5 bases. In germline, CDR1 is GTSNPN, CDR2 SVGIG (reference sequence). V lost 2 bases and J lost 5, with 16 bases in between. The CDR3 sequence is 15 residues long. The CDR3 sequence is CAWSMRQGADQPQHF. The CDR3 DNA sequence: TGTGCCTGGAGTATGCGGCAGGGAGCCGATCAGCCCCAGCATTTT.

This rearrangement joins TRBV2 to TRBJ2-3, with D tentatively TRBD1 (6 bases). Germline CDR1 reads SNHLY; CDR2 reads FYNNEI. The V end lost 10 bases, the J end lost 3 bases, and 20 bases lay between the germline ends. CDR3 size: 15 residues. In nucleotides, the CDR3 is TGTGCCATCACCCCCACGATGGGGGCGACAGATACGCAGTATTTT. This codes for CAITPTMGATDTQYF. The full variable domain, in which reference TRBV2 and TRBJ2-3 provide the parts outside the CDR3, is EPEVTQTPSHQVTQMGQEVILRCVPISNHLYFYWYRQILGQKVEFLVSFYNNEISEKSEIFDDQFSVERPDGSNFTLKIRSTKLEDSAMYFCAITPTMGATDTQYFGPGTRLTVL.

The chain employs TRBV15 and TRBJ1-5, with D uncertain. Germline CDR1 reads LNHNV; CDR2 reads YYDKDF (reference sequence). CDR3 length: 14 residues. V gave up 1 base and J gave up 3 bases, with 7 bases separating them. The CDR3 spells CATSRGALNQPQHF. In DNA, the CDR3 is TGTGCCACCAGCAGAGGAGCCCTCAATCAGCCCCAGCATTTT.

The chain has TRBV19 and TRBJ1-4; no clear D. The germline CDR1 and CDR2 sequences are LNHDA and SQIVND (reference sequence). The CDR3 spans 15 residues. V lost 6 bases, J lost 5 bases, and 16 bases lay in between. CDR3 protein: CASRFHGVENEKLFF. The CDR3, as DNA: TGTGCCAGTAGATTCCACGGAGTAGAGAATGAAAAACTGTTTTTT.

The chain uses TRBV28 and TRBJ2-7, with D perhaps TRBD1 (6 bases). The CDR3 is 14 amino acids. CDR1 is MDHEN, CDR2 SYDVKM, per germline. Trimming shortened V by 6 bases and J by 5 bases, and 17 bases separated the two germline ends. The DNA for the CDR3 is TGTGCCAGCAGAAACCGGGACAACTTCAACGAGCAGTACTTC. As protein: CASRNRDNFNEQYF.

V gene TRBV20-1 combines with J gene TRBJ2-3; a possible D gene is TRBD2 (5 bases). Germline-derived CDR1 and CDR2 are DFQATT and SNEGSKA (reference sequence). Trimming pared 3 bases from V and 2 bases from J, leaving 12 bases between. The CDR3 totals 14 residues. DNA of the CDR3: TGCAGTGCTAGTGTACTGGGAGTCACAGATACGCAGTATTTT. Its protein is CSASVLGVTDTQYF.

The chain is built from TRBV5-1 and TRBJ2-6; the D gene is possibly TRBD2 (5 bases). Germline-derived CDR1 and CDR2 are SGHRS and YFSETQ. The CDR3 length is 18 residues. V lost 0 bases to trimming and J lost 0 bases, with 13 bases between them. The CDR3 is CASSLEGSGISGANVLTF. The CDR3 region has the DNA TGCGCCAGCAGCTTGGAGGGCTCGGGGATCTCTGGGGCCAACGTCCTGACTTTC.

This clone was counted a single time. This chain joins TRBV4-1 and TRBJ1-2; D is undetermined. CDR3 length: 14 residues. V dropped 0 bases and J dropped 8 bases, with 13 bases sitting between them. CDR1 and CDR2 from the germline V gene are MGHRA and YSYEKL. DNA for the CDR3: TGCGCCAGCAGCCAAGATTGGCAGGTCGACGGCTACACCTTC. It translates to CASSQDWQVDGYTF.

This sequence joins TRBV23-1 and TRBJ1-2, with D unclear. TRBV23-1 qualifies as an ORF whose function is uncertain. The CDR3 has 16 amino acids. V was cut by 4 bases and J by 4 bases, with 19 bases left in between. Here the CDR3 DNA reads TGCGCCAGCAGTCCCTGGTTCGCATCCTCTGGCTATGGCTACACCTTC. Translating gives CASSPWFASSGYGYTF.

The chain carries TRBV5-6 and TRBJ2-2, with a tentative D call TRBD2 (6 bases). Germline values: CDR1 SGHDT, CDR2 YYEEEE. V was pared by 4 bases and J by 5 bases, with 9 bases between. This CDR3 spans 13 amino acids. CDR3 coding DNA: TGTGCCAGCAGCCATGCGGGGACCGGGGAGCTGTTTTTT. Translating it yields CASSHAGTGELFF.

The chain is built from TRBV5-1 and TRBJ1-4; D ambiguous. Looked up from germline, CDR1 is SGHRS and CDR2 is YFSETQ. The CDR3 sequence is 15 residues long. Trimming removed 0 bases from V and 0 bases from J, with 6 bases in between. The CDR3 is CASSLGRATNEKLFF. CDR3 bases: TGCGCCAGCAGCTTGGGTCGAGCAACTAATGAAAAACTGTTTTTT.

This clone was found once. This chain connects TRBV25-1 to TRBJ1-6, with D tentatively TRBD1 (6 bases). Looked up from germline, CDR1 is MGHDK and CDR2 is SYGVNS. The CDR3 has 13 residues. Trimming left V 8 bases short and J 6 bases short, with 11 bases between. The CDR3 DNA reads as TGTGCCAGCGTCGGACAGACTAATTCACCCCTCCACTTT. It encodes CASVGQTNSPLHF.

The chain is built from TRBV19 and TRBJ1-2; D is unresolved. Germline CDR1 and CDR2: LNHDA and SQIVND (reference sequence). The V end was cut by 5 bases, the J end by 0 bases, with 7 bases between. This CDR3 is built from 13 residues. CDR3 nucleotides: TGTGCCAGTAGTTCCGGGACTAACTATGGCTACACCTTC. This translates into CASSSGTNYGYTF.

V usage is TRBV21-1 and J usage is TRBJ1-5. TRBV21-1 is reported as a pseudogene. This CDR3 is built from 11 residues. CDR3 DNA: TGTGCCAGCAGTGGGTATCAGCCCCAGCATTTT. Translated, it gives CASSGYQPQHF.

The V and J genes are TRBV10-3 and TRBJ1-1, with unresolved D. V gave up 3 bases and J gave up 1 base, with 9 bases separating them. The CDR3 has 14 amino acids. Germline CDR1 is ENHRY and CDR2 is SYGVKD. The CDR3, as DNA: TGTGCCATCAGTGATGAGTACCAGAACACTGAAGCTTTCTTT. It codes for CAISDEYQNTEAFF.

This sequence joins TRBV11-3 and TRBJ1-1, with no clear D. CDR1 and CDR2 (germline): SGHNT, YENEEA. The CDR3 has 15 residues. V lost 1 base to trimming and J lost 2 bases, with 11 bases between them. The CDR3 DNA follows: TGTGCCAGCAGCTTAGGAACCGCAGTAAACACTGAAGCTTTCTTT. It yields the protein CASSLGTAVNTEAFF. Using reference TRBV11-3 and TRBJ1-1 for the parts outside the CDR3, the full variable domain is EAGVVQSPRYKIIEKKQPVAFWCNPISGHNTLYWYLQNLGQGPELLIRYENEEAVDDSQLPKDRFSAERLKGVDSTLKIQPAELGDSAVYLCASSLGTAVNTEAFFGQGTRLTVV.